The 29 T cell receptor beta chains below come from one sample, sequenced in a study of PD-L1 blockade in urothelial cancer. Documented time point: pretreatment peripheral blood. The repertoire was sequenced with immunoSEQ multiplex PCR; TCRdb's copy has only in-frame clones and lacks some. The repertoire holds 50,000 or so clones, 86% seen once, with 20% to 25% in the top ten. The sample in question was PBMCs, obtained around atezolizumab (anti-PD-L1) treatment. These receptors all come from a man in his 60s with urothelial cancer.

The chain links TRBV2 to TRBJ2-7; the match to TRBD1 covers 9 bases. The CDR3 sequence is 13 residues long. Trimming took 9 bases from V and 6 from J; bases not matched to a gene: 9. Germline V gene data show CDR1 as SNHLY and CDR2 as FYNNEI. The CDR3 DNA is TGTGCCAGTAAGATTACAGGGGGCGGCGAGCAGTACTTC. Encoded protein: CASKITGGGEQYF.

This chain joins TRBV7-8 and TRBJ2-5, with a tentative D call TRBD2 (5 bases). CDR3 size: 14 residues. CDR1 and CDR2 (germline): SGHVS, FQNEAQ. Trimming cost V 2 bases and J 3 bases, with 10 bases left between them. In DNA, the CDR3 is TGTGCCAGCAGCTTAAGGCAGACTAAAGAGACCCAGTACTTC. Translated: CASSLRQTKETQYF.

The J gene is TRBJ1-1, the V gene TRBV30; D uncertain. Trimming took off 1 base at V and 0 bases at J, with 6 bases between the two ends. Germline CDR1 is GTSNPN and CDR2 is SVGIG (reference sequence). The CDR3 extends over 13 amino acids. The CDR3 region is CAWSDGMNTEAFF. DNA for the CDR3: TGTGCCTGGAGTGACGGGATGAACACTGAAGCTTTCTTT. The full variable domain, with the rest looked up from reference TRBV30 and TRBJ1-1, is SQTIHQWPATLVQPVGSPLSLECTVEGTSNPNLYWYRQAAGRGLQLLFYSVGIGQISSEVPQNLSASRPQDRQFILSSKKLLLSDSGFYLCAWSDGMNTEAFFGQGTRLTVV.

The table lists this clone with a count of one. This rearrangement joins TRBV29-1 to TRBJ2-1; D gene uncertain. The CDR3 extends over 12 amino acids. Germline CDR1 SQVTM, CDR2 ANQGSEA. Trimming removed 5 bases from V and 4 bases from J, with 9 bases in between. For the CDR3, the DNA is TGCAGCGTTAGCGTCCGGTACAATGAGCAGTTCTTC. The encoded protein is CSVSVRYNEQFF.

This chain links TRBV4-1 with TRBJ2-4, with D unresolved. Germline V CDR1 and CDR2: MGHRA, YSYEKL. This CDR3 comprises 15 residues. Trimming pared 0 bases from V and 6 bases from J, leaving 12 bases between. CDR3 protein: CASSQEETARNIQYF. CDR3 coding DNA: TGCGCCAGCAGCCAAGAGGAGACGGCGAGAAACATTCAGTACTTC.

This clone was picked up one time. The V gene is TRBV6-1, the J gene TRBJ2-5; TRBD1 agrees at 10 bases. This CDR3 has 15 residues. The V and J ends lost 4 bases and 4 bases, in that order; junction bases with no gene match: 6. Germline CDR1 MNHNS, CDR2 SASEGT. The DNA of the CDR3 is TGTGCCAGCAGTGGTGGGACAGGGGAGCGAGAGACCCAGTACTTC. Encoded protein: CASSGGTGERETQYF.

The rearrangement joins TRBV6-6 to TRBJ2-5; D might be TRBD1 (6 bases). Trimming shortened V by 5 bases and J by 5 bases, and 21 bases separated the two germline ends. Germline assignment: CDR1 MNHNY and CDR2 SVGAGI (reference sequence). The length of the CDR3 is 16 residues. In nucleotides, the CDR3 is TGTGCCAGCAGTAAAATAACAGGGAATCCCGTGGAGACCCAGTACTTC. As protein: CASSKITGNPVETQYF.

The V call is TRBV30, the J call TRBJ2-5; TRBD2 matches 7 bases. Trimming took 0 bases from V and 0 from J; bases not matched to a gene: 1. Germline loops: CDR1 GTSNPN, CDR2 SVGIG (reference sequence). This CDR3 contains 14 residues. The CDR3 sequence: CAWSVLADQETQYF. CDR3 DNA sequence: TGTGCCTGGAGTGTCCTAGCGGACCAAGAGACCCAGTACTTC.

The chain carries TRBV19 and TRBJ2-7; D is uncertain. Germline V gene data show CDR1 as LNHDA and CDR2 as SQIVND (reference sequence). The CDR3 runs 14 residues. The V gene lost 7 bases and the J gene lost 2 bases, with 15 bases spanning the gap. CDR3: CASNAFPGTYEQYF. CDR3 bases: TGTGCCAGTAACGCTTTTCCAGGAACCTACGAGCAGTACTTC.

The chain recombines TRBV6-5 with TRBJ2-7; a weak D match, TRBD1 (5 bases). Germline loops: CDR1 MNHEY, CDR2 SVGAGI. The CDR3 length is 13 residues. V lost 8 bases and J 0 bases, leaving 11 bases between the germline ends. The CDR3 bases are TGTGCCAGCCTTCGCAGGGACTCCTACGAGCAGTACTTC. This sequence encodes CASLRRDSYEQYF.

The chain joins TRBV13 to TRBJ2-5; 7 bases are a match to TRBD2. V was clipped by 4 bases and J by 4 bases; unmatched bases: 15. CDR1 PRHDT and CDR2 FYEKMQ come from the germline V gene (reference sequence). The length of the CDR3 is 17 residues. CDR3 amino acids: CASSSNLGGSSAETQYF. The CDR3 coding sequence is TGTGCCAGCAGCTCCAATCTGGGCGGGAGTAGTGCAGAGACCCAGTACTTC.

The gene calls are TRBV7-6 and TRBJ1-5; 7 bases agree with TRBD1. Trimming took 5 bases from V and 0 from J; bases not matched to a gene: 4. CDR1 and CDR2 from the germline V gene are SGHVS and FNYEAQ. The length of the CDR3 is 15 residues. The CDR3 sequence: CASSPAGGSNQPQHF. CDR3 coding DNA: TGTGCCAGCAGCCCAGCAGGGGGTAGCAATCAGCCCCAGCATTTT.

The CDR3 is CASSPRTGGGQPQHF. The CDR3 DNA reads as TGTGCCAGCAGTCCCCGGACAGGGGGCGGTCAGCCCCAGCATTTT. The chain has TRBV6-5 and TRBJ1-5, with TRBD1 matching over 11 bases. V lost 5 bases to trimming and J lost 6 bases; unmatched junction nucleotides: 6. Germline-derived CDR1 and CDR2 are MNHEY and SVGAGI. The CDR3 spans 15 residues.

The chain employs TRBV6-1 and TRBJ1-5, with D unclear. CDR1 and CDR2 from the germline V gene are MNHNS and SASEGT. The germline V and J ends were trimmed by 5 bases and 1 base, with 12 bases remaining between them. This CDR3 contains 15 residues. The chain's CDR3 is CASSRIGGSNQPQHF. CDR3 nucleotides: TGTGCCAGCAGTCGGATCGGCGGCAGCAATCAGCCCCAGCATTTT.

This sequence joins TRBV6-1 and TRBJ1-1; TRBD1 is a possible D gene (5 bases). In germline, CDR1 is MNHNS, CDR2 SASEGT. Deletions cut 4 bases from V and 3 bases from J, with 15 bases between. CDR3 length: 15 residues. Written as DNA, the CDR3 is TGTGCCAGCAGTGCGTTGTCCCGGGGGGACACTGAAGCTTTCTTT. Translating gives CASSALSRGDTEAFF.

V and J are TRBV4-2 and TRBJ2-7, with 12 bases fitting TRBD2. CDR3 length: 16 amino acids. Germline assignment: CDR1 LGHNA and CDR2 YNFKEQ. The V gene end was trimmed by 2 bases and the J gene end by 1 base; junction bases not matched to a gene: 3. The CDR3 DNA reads TGTGCCAGCAGCCAACTGGGACTAGCGGGTTCCTACGAGCAGTACTTC. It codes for CASSQLGLAGSYEQYF.

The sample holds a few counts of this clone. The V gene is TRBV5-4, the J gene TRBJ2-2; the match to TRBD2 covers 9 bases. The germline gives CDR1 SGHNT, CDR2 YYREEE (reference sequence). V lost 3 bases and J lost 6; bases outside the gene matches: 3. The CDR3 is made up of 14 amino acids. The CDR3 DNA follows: TGTGCCAGCAGCTCGCGGGAGGGGGCCGGGGAGCTGTTTTTT. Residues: CASSSREGAGELFF.

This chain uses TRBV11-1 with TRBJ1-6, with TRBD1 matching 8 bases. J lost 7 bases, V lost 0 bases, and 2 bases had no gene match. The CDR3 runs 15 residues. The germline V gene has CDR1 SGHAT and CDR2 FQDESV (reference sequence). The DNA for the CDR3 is TGTGCCAGCAGCTTAGCGCAGGGGGCGAATTCACCCCTCCACTTT. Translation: CASSLAQGANSPLHF.

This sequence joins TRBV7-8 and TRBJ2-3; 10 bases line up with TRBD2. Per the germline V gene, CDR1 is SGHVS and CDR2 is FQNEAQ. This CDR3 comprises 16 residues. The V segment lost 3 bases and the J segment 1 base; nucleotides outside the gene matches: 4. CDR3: CASSLALAGGTDTQYF. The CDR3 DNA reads TGTGCCAGCAGCTTGGCCCTAGCGGGGGGCACAGATACGCAGTATTTT.

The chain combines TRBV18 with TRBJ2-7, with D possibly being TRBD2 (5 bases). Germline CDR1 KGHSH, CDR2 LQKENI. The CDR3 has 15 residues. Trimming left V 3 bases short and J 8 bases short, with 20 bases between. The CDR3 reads CASSPSRDRKTKQYF. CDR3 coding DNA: TGTGCCAGCTCACCTTCCCGGGATAGAAAAACGAAGCAGTACTTC.

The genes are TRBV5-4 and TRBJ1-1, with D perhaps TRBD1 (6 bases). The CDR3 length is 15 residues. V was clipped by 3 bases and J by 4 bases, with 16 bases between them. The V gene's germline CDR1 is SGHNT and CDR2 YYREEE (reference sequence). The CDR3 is CASSYNGGGVTEAFF. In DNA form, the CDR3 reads TGTGCCAGCAGCTACAATGGAGGGGGGGTCACTGAAGCTTTCTTT.

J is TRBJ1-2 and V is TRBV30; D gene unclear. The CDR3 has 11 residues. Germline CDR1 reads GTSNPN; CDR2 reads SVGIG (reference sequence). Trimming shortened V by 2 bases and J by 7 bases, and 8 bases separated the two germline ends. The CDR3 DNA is TGTGCCTGGAGTAGCGGTGGTGGCTACACCTTC. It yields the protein CAWSSGGGYTF.

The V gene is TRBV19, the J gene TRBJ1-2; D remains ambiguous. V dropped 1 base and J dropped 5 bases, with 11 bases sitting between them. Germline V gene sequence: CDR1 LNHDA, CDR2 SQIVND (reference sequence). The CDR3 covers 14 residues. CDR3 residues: CASSIGDGSYGYTF. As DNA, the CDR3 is TGTGCCAGTAGTATAGGAGACGGGTCGTATGGCTACACCTTC.

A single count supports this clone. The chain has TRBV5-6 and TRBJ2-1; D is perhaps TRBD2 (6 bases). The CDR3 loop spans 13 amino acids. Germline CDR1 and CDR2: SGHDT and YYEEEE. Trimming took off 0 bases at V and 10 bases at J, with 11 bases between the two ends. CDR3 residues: CASSLGTIPEQFF. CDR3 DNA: TGTGCCAGCAGCTTGGGGACTATCCCCGAGCAGTTCTTC.

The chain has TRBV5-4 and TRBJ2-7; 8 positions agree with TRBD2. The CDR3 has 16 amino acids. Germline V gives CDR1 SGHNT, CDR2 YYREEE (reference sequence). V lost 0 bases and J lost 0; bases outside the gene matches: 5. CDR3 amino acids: CASSLGTSIYSYEQYF. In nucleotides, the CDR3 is TGTGCCAGCAGCTTGGGGACTAGCATCTACTCCTACGAGCAGTACTTC.

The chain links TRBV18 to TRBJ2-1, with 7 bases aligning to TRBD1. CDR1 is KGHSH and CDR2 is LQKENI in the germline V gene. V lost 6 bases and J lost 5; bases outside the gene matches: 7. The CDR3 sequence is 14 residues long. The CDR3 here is CASSPAGGDNEQFF. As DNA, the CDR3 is TGTGCCAGCTCGCCGGCAGGGGGAGACAATGAGCAGTTCTTC.

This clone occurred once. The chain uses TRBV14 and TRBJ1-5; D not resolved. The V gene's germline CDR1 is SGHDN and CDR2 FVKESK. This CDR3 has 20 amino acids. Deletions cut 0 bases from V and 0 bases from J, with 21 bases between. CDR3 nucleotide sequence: TGTGCCAGCAGCCAAGATCTGGTGTGGGCAGGCCCACATAGCAATCAGCCCCAGCATTTT. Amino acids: CASSQDLVWAGPHSNQPQHF.

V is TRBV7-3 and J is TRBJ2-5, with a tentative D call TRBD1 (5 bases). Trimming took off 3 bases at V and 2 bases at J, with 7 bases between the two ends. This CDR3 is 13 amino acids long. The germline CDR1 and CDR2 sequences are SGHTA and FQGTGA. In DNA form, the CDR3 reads TGTGCCAGCAGCTTGGGGCCACAAGAGACCCAGTACTTC. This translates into CASSLGPQETQYF.

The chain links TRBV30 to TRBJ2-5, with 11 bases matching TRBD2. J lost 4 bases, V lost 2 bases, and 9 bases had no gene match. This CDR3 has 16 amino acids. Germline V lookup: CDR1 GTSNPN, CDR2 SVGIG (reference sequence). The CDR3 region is CAWSKLAGVVAETQYF. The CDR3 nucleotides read TGTGCCTGGAGTAAACTAGCGGGGGTAGTAGCAGAGACCCAGTACTTC.